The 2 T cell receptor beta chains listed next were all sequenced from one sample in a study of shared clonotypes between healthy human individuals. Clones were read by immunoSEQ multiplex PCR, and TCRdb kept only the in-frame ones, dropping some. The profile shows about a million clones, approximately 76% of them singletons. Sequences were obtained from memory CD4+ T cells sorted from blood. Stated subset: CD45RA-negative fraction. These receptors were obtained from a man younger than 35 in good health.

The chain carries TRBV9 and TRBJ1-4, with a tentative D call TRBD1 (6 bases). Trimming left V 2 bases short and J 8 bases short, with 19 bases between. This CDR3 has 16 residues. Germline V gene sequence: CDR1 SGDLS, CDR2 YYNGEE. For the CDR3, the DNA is TGTGCCAGCAGCGTGTCTTCCGGGACACAAGACGAAAAACTGTTTTTT. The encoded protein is CASSVSSGTQDEKLFF.

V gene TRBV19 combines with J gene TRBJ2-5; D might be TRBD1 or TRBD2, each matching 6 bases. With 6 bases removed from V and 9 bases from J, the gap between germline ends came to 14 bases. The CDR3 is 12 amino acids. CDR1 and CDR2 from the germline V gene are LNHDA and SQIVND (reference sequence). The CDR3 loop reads CASRGGIGSQYF. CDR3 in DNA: TGTGCCAGTAGAGGGGGGATAGGGTCCCAGTACTTC.